The 30 T cell receptor beta chains below were found in one sample sequenced in a study of T-cell reconstitution after alpha-beta-depleted transplantation in children. Preparation of the TCRbeta library involved a method that used unique molecular identifiers. TCRdb analysed the PCR reads with MiXCR anew, one entry per CDR3 protein. Counted here are hundreds of thousands of distinct CDR3 sequences, roughly 13% occurring once; the ten biggest clones make up around 2.2%. The source material was PBMCs, mostly from graft donor cells, sampled 360 days after TCRalphabeta/CD19-depleted stem cell transplant. These receptors were obtained from a male patient between 5 and 17 years old who had a stem cell transplant for acute myeloid leukemia, so the T cells may come from the graft donor.

In this sample, this clonotype turned up a few times. The chain recombines TRBV6-2 or TRBV6-3 with TRBJ2-7; 14 positions match TRBD2. The CDR3 consists of 18 residues. Germline V gives CDR1 MNHEY, CDR2 SVGEGT. The trim removed 2 bases at V and 3 bases at J, leaving 9 bases unmatched. CDR3 loop: CASSYGTSGRGILYEQYF. The CDR3 DNA follows: TGTGCCAGCAGTTACGGGACTAGCGGGAGAGGAATCCTCTACGAGCAGTACTTC.

The chain combines TRBV9 with TRBJ2-1, with D perhaps matching TRBD1 (6 bases). The V and J ends lost 5 bases and 9 bases respectively, with 12 bases between them. There are 12 residues in the CDR3. CDR1 and CDR2 from the germline V gene are SGDLS and YYNGEE. Written as DNA, the CDR3 is TGTGCCAGCAGGAGCAGGGGCCGTGAGCAGTTCTTC. It is translated as CASRSRGREQFF.

At least ten counts were recorded for this clonotype. This rearrangement joins TRBV29-1 to TRBJ2-5; the match to TRBD2 covers 10 bases. With 7 bases clipped from V and 5 bases from J, the junction kept 7 bases outside the gene matches. Germline values: CDR1 SQVTM, CDR2 ANQGSEA. This CDR3 is 13 amino acids long. The CDR3 DNA is TGCAGCGACCCTAGCGGGAGAGCTGAGACCCAGTACTTC. Translating it yields CSDPSGRAETQYF.

The chain links TRBV5-1 to TRBJ2-5; D not certain. The CDR3 consists of 13 residues. Germline V CDR1 and CDR2: SGHRS, YFSETQ. The V end lost 4 bases, the J end lost 2 bases, and 9 bases lay between the germline ends. The CDR3 region is CASSEALQETQYF. CDR3 sequence (DNA): TGCGCCAGCAGCGAGGCCTTGCAAGAGACCCAGTACTTC. The variable domain in full, completed from reference TRBV5-1 and TRBJ2-5, reads KAGVTQTPRYLIKTRGQQVTLSCSPISGHRSVSWYQQTPGQGLQFLFEYFSETQRNKGNFPGRFSGRQFSNSRSEMNVSTLELGDSALYLCASSEALQETQYFGPGTRLLVL.

This clonotype turned up a few times. This sequence joins TRBV7-2 and TRBJ1-1, with D possibly TRBD1 on 5 matching bases. With 11 bases removed from V and 1 base from J, the gap between germline ends came to 17 bases. The CDR3 is 14 residues long. The germline V gene encodes CDR1 SGHTA and CDR2 FQGNSA. The CDR3 reads CARTRGRTNTEAFF. Here the CDR3 DNA reads TGTGCCCGTACTCGGGGGAGGACGAACACTGAAGCTTTCTTT.

V is TRBV30 and J is TRBJ2-1; 12 bases fit TRBD2. The V and J ends lost 1 base and 7 bases, in that order; junction bases with no gene match: 11. The CDR3 contains 17 residues. Germline loops: CDR1 GTSNPN, CDR2 SVGIG (reference sequence). The CDR3 nucleotides are TGTGCCTGGAGTGCAATCGGGACTAGCGGGCGGCGGAATGAGCAGTTCTTC. This gives the protein CAWSAIGTSGRRNEQFF.

This clonotype has a handful of counts. The rearrangement joins TRBV12-5 to TRBJ1-5; 8 nucleotides line up with TRBD1. Trimming took 6 bases from V and 2 from J; bases not matched to a gene: 6. This CDR3 contains 15 residues. Germline loops: CDR1 LGHNT, CDR2 FRNRAP. CDR3 DNA sequence: TGTGCTAGTGGGCCAGGGGGCGACCGCAATCAGCCCCAGCATTTT. Amino acids: CASGPGGDRNQPQHF.

This clonotype appeared many times. The chain carries TRBV12-3 or TRBV12-4 and TRBJ1-3; no clear D gene. Trimming cost V 6 bases and J 4 bases, with 7 bases left between them. This CDR3 comprises 12 residues. CDR3 sequence (DNA): TGTGCCAGCAGACTGATAGGAAACACCATATATTTT. It yields the protein CASRLIGNTIYF.

This clonotype was detected a few times. J is TRBJ1-1 and V is TRBV11-2; possibly TRBD1 for D (6 bases). The CDR3 loop spans 13 amino acids. Trimming stripped 1 base from V and 7 bases from J, with 10 bases between. Germline CDR1 and CDR2: SGHAT and FQNNGV. The CDR3: CASSLGVQGEAFF. The CDR3 DNA reads as TGTGCCAGCAGCTTAGGGGTACAGGGTGAAGCTTTCTTT.

This clonotype occurred a few times. V gene TRBV28 combines with J gene TRBJ2-5; 7 nucleotides agree with TRBD2. Germline V CDR1 and CDR2: MDHEN, SYDVKM. The CDR3 is made up of 17 amino acids. With V trimmed by 2 bases and J by 1 base, 10 bases remained unmatched. As DNA, the CDR3 is TGTGCCAGCAGTTTAATGAGGGCGGGGGTAACCCAAGAGACCCAGTACTTC. As protein: CASSLMRAGVTQETQYF. Complete variable domain (other parts from reference TRBV28 and TRBJ2-5): DVKVTQSSRYLVKRTGEKVFLECVQDMDHENMFWYRQDPGLGLRLIYFSYDVKMKEKGDIPEGYSVSREKKERFSLILESASTNQTSMYLCASSLMRAGVTQETQYFGPGTRLLVL.

The chain joins TRBV27 to TRBJ2-3, with TRBD2 matching 11 bases. The CDR3 covers 17 residues. J lost 2 bases, V lost 5 bases, and 9 bases had no gene match. In germline, CDR1 is MNHEY, CDR2 SMNVEV (reference sequence). CDR3 sequence reads: CASSNAGTSGYTDTQYF. The CDR3 nucleotides are TGTGCCAGCAGTAACGCCGGGACTAGCGGATACACAGATACGCAGTATTTT.

The chain has TRBV10-3 and TRBJ2-7; D may be TRBD1 (6 bases). Per the germline V gene, CDR1 is ENHRY and CDR2 is SYGVKD. The CDR3 spans 15 residues. V gave up 0 bases and J gave up 5 bases, with 14 bases separating them. This chain's CDR3 is CAISESIVGGDEQYF. In nucleotides, the CDR3 is TGTGCCATCAGTGAGTCTATAGTAGGGGGTGACGAGCAGTACTTC.

This clonotype was seen only a few times. The V and J genes are TRBV5-1 and TRBJ2-3, with D perhaps TRBD1 (6 bases). CDR3 length: 16 residues. Germline CDR1 and CDR2: SGHRS and YFSETQ. Between the trimmed V and J ends, which lost 4 bases and 4 bases, there was a span of 19 bases. CDR3 coding DNA: TGCGCCAGCAGCCCCGCACAGGGTAAGAGTGCAGATACGCAGTATTTT. This codes for CASSPAQGKSADTQYF.

This clonotype was counted a few times. The chain is built from TRBV12-3 or TRBV12-4 and TRBJ1-5; tentatively, D is TRBD1 (5 bases). Trimming took off 4 bases at V and 3 bases at J, with 10 bases between the two ends. There are 14 residues in the CDR3. CDR3 protein: CASSSRQTNQPQHF. In DNA, the CDR3 is TGTGCCAGCAGTTCCCGACAGACCAATCAGCCCCAGCATTTT.

The gene calls are TRBV20-1 and TRBJ2-5; D possibly corresponds to TRBD1 (6 bases). Germline-derived CDR1 and CDR2 are DFQATT and SNEGSKA (reference sequence). Trimming pared 6 bases from V and 1 base from J, leaving 12 bases between. CDR3 size: 13 residues. CDR3 nucleotides: TGCAGTGCGGCAGGGGCCAGCCAAGAGACCCAGTACTTC. Translated, it gives CSAAGASQETQYF.

This clonotype was seen repeatedly, ten times or more. This rearrangement joins TRBV29-1 to TRBJ2-5, with 10 nucleotides matching TRBD1. The CDR3 loop spans 15 amino acids. Germline CDR1 reads SQVTM; CDR2 reads ANQGSEA. Trimming removed 6 bases from V and 5 bases from J; junction bases left unmatched: 12. The CDR3 loop is CSVVDRGMSQETQYF. The DNA for the CDR3 is TGCAGCGTCGTGGACAGGGGGATGTCCCAGGAGACCCAGTACTTC.

The chain joins TRBV20-1 to TRBJ2-5; TRBD1 is a possible D gene (6 bases). The CDR3 consists of 12 residues. Germline lookup yields CDR1 DFQATT and CDR2 SNEGSKA (reference sequence). Trimming took off 4 bases at V and 7 bases at J, with 13 bases between the two ends. DNA for the CDR3: TGCAGTGCTAAACAGGGAACTCGGACCCAGTACTTC. It is translated as CSAKQGTRTQYF.

This clonotype was seen only a few times. The gene calls are TRBV7-9 and TRBJ2-1; 9 bases match TRBD2. V lost 5 bases to trimming and J lost 1 base; unmatched junction nucleotides: 6. The germline V gene encodes CDR1 SEHNR and CDR2 FQNEAQ (reference sequence). This CDR3 has 16 residues. The CDR3 DNA is TGTGCCAGCAGCATCCTAGCGGGATTTTCCTACAATGAGCAGTTCTTC. The encoded protein is CASSILAGFSYNEQFF.

This clonotype was detected a few times. The J gene is TRBJ2-3, the V gene TRBV3-1, with 13 bases lining up with TRBD2. Trimming cost V 4 bases and J 4 bases; bases outside gene matches: 8. Germline V gene sequence: CDR1 LGHDT, CDR2 YNNKEL (reference sequence). The CDR3 length is 17 residues. This CDR3 reads CASSRTSGRGSADTQYF. The CDR3 region has the DNA TGTGCCAGCAGCCGGACTAGCGGGAGAGGGTCTGCAGATACGCAGTATTTT.

J is TRBJ2-1 and V is TRBV20-1; 8 bases match TRBD2. The CDR3 is made up of 17 amino acids. J gave up 5 bases and V 1 base, and 13 bases lay outside the gene matches. Per the germline V gene, CDR1 is DFQATT and CDR2 is SNEGSKA (reference sequence). The CDR3 region is CSARGEGAGARHNEQFF. The CDR3, as DNA: TGCAGTGCTAGAGGCGAAGGAGCGGGAGCAAGGCACAATGAGCAGTTCTTC.

This clonotype occurred a few times. This chain connects TRBV6-5 to TRBJ2-3; TRBD2 agrees at 12 bases. Germline V CDR1 and CDR2: MNHEY, SVGAGI. The trim removed 2 bases at V and 4 bases at J, leaving 13 bases unmatched. This CDR3 contains 19 residues. This chain's CDR3 is CASSYPQFTSGRNADTQYF. CDR3 DNA: TGTGCCAGCAGTTACCCACAATTCACTAGCGGGAGGAATGCAGATACGCAGTATTTT.

The gene calls are TRBV4-3 and TRBJ2-7; 9 bases map to TRBD1. Trimming removed 1 base from V and 2 bases from J; junction bases left unmatched: 6. The CDR3 consists of 16 residues. CDR1 and CDR2 from the germline V gene are LGHNA and YSLEER. In DNA form, the CDR3 reads TGCGCCAGCAGCCAAGGTAGGACAGGGGTTACCTACGAGCAGTACTTC. This gives the protein CASSQGRTGVTYEQYF.

V usage is TRBV3-1 and J usage is TRBJ2-7; TRBD1 or TRBD2 may be the D gene (5 bases each). The ends were cut back, 2 bases at V and 12 bases at J, with 14 bases in the middle. The CDR3 length is 12 residues. Germline CDR1 reads LGHDT; CDR2 reads YNNKEL (reference sequence). CDR3 nucleotides: TGTGCCAGCAGCCAACCGGGACCTCTCGTGTACTTC. This codes for CASSQPGPLVYF.

The rearrangement uses TRBV7-3 and TRBJ2-3, with 10 bases lining up with TRBD2. The trim removed 2 bases at V and 4 bases at J, leaving 6 bases unmatched. The CDR3 sequence is 16 residues long. Germline-derived CDR1 and CDR2 are SGHTA and FQGTGA. The DNA of the CDR3 is TGTGCCAGCAGCTTAGTAGCGGGAGGAATATCAGATACGCAGTATTTT. As protein: CASSLVAGGISDTQYF.

V gene TRBV6-2 or TRBV6-3 combines with J gene TRBJ2-3; D is unclear. Germline CDR1 reads MNHEY; CDR2 reads SVGEGT. Trimming pared 8 bases from V and 6 bases from J, leaving 12 bases between. This CDR3 contains 12 residues. CDR3 in DNA: TGTGCCAGCGCAGAGGCCGCGGATACGCAGTATTTT. Residues: CASAEAADTQYF.

The gene calls are TRBV4-3 and TRBJ2-3, with 9 bases matching TRBD2. After removal of 0 bases from V and 8 bases from J, the junction contained 12 bases not matched to a gene. CDR3 length equals 17 residues. The germline V gene has CDR1 LGHNA and CDR2 YSLEER. CDR3 amino acids: CASSQDYVGLASSTQYF. CDR3 DNA sequence: TGCGCCAGCAGCCAAGATTATGTCGGACTAGCGAGCTCTACGCAGTATTTT.

This clonotype was found a few times. This chain joins TRBV4-3 and TRBJ2-7, with TRBD1 matching over 8 bases. Germline lookup yields CDR1 LGHNA and CDR2 YSLEER. The CDR3 loop spans 14 amino acids. V lost 4 bases and J lost 3; bases outside the gene matches: 5. CDR3 amino acids: CASSPGTGNYEQYF. CDR3 DNA sequence: TGCGCCAGCAGCCCGGGGACAGGCAACTACGAGCAGTACTTC.

J is TRBJ2-5 and V is TRBV25-1; TRBD2 is a possible D gene (6 bases). This CDR3 contains 16 residues. Germline V CDR1 and CDR2: MGHDK, SYGVNS. V gave up 0 bases and J gave up 5 bases, with 16 bases separating them. The CDR3 loop is CASSEYGDSPAETQYF. As DNA, the CDR3 is TGTGCCAGCAGTGAATATGGGGACTCTCCTGCGGAGACCCAGTACTTC.

The CDR3 region has the DNA TGTGCCAGCAGCCTCCCCCCCTACAGGTCTCAACAGCCCCAGCATTTT. Protein: CASSLPPYRSQQPQHF. J is TRBJ1-5 and V is TRBV6-2 or TRBV6-3; D may be TRBD1 (5 bases). V shed 6 bases and J shed 7 bases, with 22 bases lying between them. The germline V gene has CDR1 MNHEY and CDR2 SVGEGT. CDR3 length: 16 amino acids.

This clonotype has ten or more counts. This rearrangement joins TRBV12-3 or TRBV12-4 to TRBJ2-7; TRBD2 aligns across 10 bases. This CDR3 has 14 residues. The V gene end was trimmed by 7 bases and the J gene end by 0 bases; junction bases not matched to a gene: 3. CDR3 amino acids: CASTASGGSYEQYF. The CDR3, as DNA: TGTGCCAGCACCGCTAGCGGGGGCTCCTACGAGCAGTACTTC.